The 29 T cell receptor beta chains below all came from one sample that was sequenced in a study of cytomegalovirus exposure and HLA in healthy donors. 13 Jbeta primers and 60 Vbeta primers were used for the PCR. Some clones are missing from TCRdb's copy, which holds only in-frame ones; the method was immunoSEQ multiplex PCR. In the table there are over 75,000 clones, roughly nine tenths of which are singletons. Sequencing was carried out using PBMCs. The receptors come from a man between 25 and 39 years old in good health and CMV-seropositive.

This chain connects TRBV28 to TRBJ2-3, with 13 bases aligning to TRBD2. The CDR3 is made up of 16 amino acids. Per the germline V gene, CDR1 is MDHEN and CDR2 is SYDVKM. With V trimmed by 6 bases and J by 3 bases, 6 bases remained unmatched. The CDR3: CASRATSGRATDTQYF. The CDR3 nucleotides read TGTGCCAGCAGGGCCACTAGCGGGAGGGCTACAGATACGCAGTATTTT. The full variable domain, rest sourced from reference TRBV28 and TRBJ2-3, is DVKVTQSSRYLVKRTGEKVFLECVQDMDHENMFWYRQDPGLGLRLIYFSYDVKMKEKGDIPEGYSVSREKKERFSLILESASTNQTSMYLCASRATSGRATDTQYFGPGTRLTVL.

The chain carries TRBV27 and TRBJ2-5; D is possibly TRBD1 (6 bases). The CDR3 contains 14 residues. Trimming removed 3 bases at V and 2 bases at J, with 10 bases between. The germline V gene encodes CDR1 MNHEY and CDR2 SMNVEV (reference sequence). CDR3 amino acids: CASSLGALQETQYF. The CDR3 DNA follows: TGTGCCAGCAGTTTGGGGGCCCTACAAGAGACCCAGTACTTC.

The chain combines TRBV7-9 with TRBJ2-3, with TRBD2 matching over 11 bases. This CDR3 is 16 amino acids long. The V segment lost 5 bases and the J segment 1 base; nucleotides outside the gene matches: 5. The germline V gene has CDR1 SEHNR and CDR2 FQNEAQ (reference sequence). The CDR3 sequence is CASSPGLAARTDTQYF. The DNA of the CDR3 is TGTGCCAGCAGCCCGGGACTAGCGGCACGCACAGATACGCAGTATTTT.

This clone was counted only a few times. V is TRBV19 and J is TRBJ1-5, with 11 bases fitting TRBD1. V was clipped by 5 bases and J by 0 bases; unmatched bases: 6. CDR3 length: 17 residues. CDR1 is LNHDA and CDR2 is SQIVND in the germline V gene (reference sequence). This CDR3 is CASSARDRGASNQPQHF. Here the CDR3 DNA reads TGTGCCAGTAGTGCGCGGGACAGGGGGGCTAGCAATCAGCCCCAGCATTTT.

The V gene is TRBV10-2, the J gene TRBJ2-2; TRBD2 aligns across 14 bases. This CDR3 region has 12 residues. Unmatched junction bases numbered 3, after V lost 11 bases and J lost 10 bases. The germline CDR1 and CDR2 sequences are WSHSY and SAAADI. The CDR3 bases are TGCGCCGCGGGACTAGCGGGAGCGGAGCTGTTTTTT. Its translation: CAAGLAGAELFF.

This clone turned up a few times. The V gene is TRBV27, the J gene TRBJ2-5; 12 bases are shared with TRBD2. The V gene's germline CDR1 is MNHEY and CDR2 SMNVEV (reference sequence). The CDR3 is 16 amino acids. J was trimmed by 5 bases and V by 3 bases; bases with no gene match: 7. DNA for the CDR3: TGTGCCAGCAGTTTCGCCGGGACTAGCGGGTCCGAGACCCAGTACTTC. This codes for CASSFAGTSGSETQYF.

CDR3 loop: CASSAGPGVTEAFF. The CDR3 DNA is TGTGCCAGTAGTGCTGGCCCGGGAGTGACTGAAGCTTTCTTT. J is TRBJ1-1 and V is TRBV19; D not certain. V lost 5 bases to trimming and J lost 5 bases, with 15 bases between them. Germline CDR1 LNHDA, CDR2 SQIVND (reference sequence). The CDR3 sequence is 14 residues long.

V is TRBV19 and J is TRBJ1-5; TRBD1 agrees at 9 bases. The V gene's germline CDR1 is LNHDA and CDR2 SQIVND (reference sequence). The CDR3 is 15 amino acids. V trimming: 8 bases; J trimming: 4 bases; junction bases outside the gene matches: 9. CDR3 sequence (DNA): TGTGCCAGTTCCTGGACAGGGGCCGAAAATCAGCCCCAGCATTTT. The encoded protein is CASSWTGAENQPQHF.

This chain connects TRBV12-5 to TRBJ1-1, with 7 bases identical to TRBD1. Germline loops: CDR1 LGHNT, CDR2 FRNRAP. The CDR3 loop spans 15 amino acids. V gave up 3 bases and J gave up 11 bases; unmatched junction bases: 15. The chain's CDR3 is CASGFEAGGRMTAFF. The CDR3 coding sequence is TGTGCTAGTGGTTTTGAGGCAGGGGGAAGGATGACGGCTTTCTTT.

The V gene is TRBV30, the J gene TRBJ1-5; no reliable D call. Per germline, CDR1 GTSNPN and CDR2 SVGIG (reference sequence). This CDR3 spans 10 amino acids. V lost 0 bases and J 13 bases, leaving 7 bases between the germline ends. The CDR3 loop reads CAWSVRRQHF. The CDR3 coding sequence is TGTGCCTGGAGTGTCCGGAGGCAGCATTTT.

The chain carries TRBV19 and TRBJ2-7, with 10 bases that match TRBD2. With 3 bases clipped from V and 6 bases from J, the junction kept 5 bases outside the gene matches. The CDR3 extends over 14 amino acids. Per the germline V gene, CDR1 is LNHDA and CDR2 is SQIVND (reference sequence). The CDR3 here is CASSISSGRAEQYF. The CDR3 nucleotides are TGTGCCAGTAGTATTTCCAGCGGGAGGGCCGAGCAGTACTTC. Complete variable domain (other parts from reference TRBV19 and TRBJ2-7): DGGITQSPKYLFRKEGQNVTLSCEQNLNHDAMYWYRQDPGQGLRLIYYSQIVNDFQKGDIAEGYSVSREKKESFPLTVTSAQKNPTAFYLCASSISSGRAEQYFGPGTRLTVT.

The genes are TRBV18 and TRBJ2-2; 9 bases line up with TRBD1. The CDR3 covers 16 residues. Germline CDR1 is KGHSH and CDR2 is LQKENI. The V segment lost 3 bases and the J segment 0 bases; nucleotides outside the gene matches: 2. The CDR3 DNA sequence: TGTGCCAGCTCACCCCGGGACAGGGCGAACACCGGGGAGCTGTTTTTT. This gives the protein CASSPRDRANTGELFF. Filled out from reference TRBV18 and TRBJ2-2, the complete variable domain reads NAGVMQNPRHLVRRRGQEARLRCSPMKGHSHVYWYRQLPEEGLKFMVYLQKENIIDESGMPKERFSAEFPKEGPSILRIQQVVRGDSAAYFCASSPRDRANTGELFFGEGSRLTVL.

As regards this clone: The sample carries other DNA sequences with the same CDR3. The genes are TRBV5-4 and TRBJ2-1, with a possible D match to TRBD1 (5 bases). This CDR3 is built from 12 residues. The germline CDR1 and CDR2 sequences are SGHNT and YYREEE (reference sequence). Trimming took off 2 bases at V and 7 bases at J, with 7 bases between the two ends. CDR3 sequence (DNA): TGTGCCAGCAGCTTAGACAGTAATGAGCAGTTCTTC. This sequence encodes CASSLDSNEQFF.

The CDR3 is CASSLRQGEGGYTF. The CDR3 DNA reads as TGTGCCAGCAGTTTGAGACAGGGGGAAGGTGGCTACACCTTC. This chain uses TRBV28 with TRBJ1-2; 9 bases are shared with TRBD1. Germline CDR1 reads MDHEN; CDR2 reads SYDVKM. The V gene end was trimmed by 3 bases and the J gene end by 7 bases; junction bases not matched to a gene: 6. This CDR3 contains 14 residues.

This sequence joins TRBV10-3 and TRBJ2-2; 7 bases align to TRBD2. The V and J ends lost 8 bases and 3 bases, in that order; junction bases with no gene match: 9. Germline V CDR1 and CDR2: ENHRY, SYGVKD. This CDR3 has 15 residues. The CDR3 DNA reads TGTGCCATCTCTAGGAGGGCGGGAGACACCGGGGAGCTGTTTTTT. Its translation is CAISRRAGDTGELFF.

The chain couples TRBV15 to TRBJ2-4, with 7 bases identical to TRBD1. Germline lookup yields CDR1 LNHNV and CDR2 YYDKDF (reference sequence). J was trimmed by 5 bases and V by 5 bases; bases with no gene match: 9. CDR3 length: 15 amino acids. CDR3 nucleotide sequence: TGTGCCACCAGCGGCCGACAGGGTTCCCAAAACATTCAGTACTTC. It codes for CATSGRQGSQNIQYF.

This chain links TRBV28 with TRBJ1-1, with D maybe TRBD1 (6 bases). V lost 3 bases to trimming and J lost 6 bases, with 11 bases between them. The CDR3 runs 13 residues. Germline CDR1 and CDR2: MDHEN and SYDVKM. As DNA, the CDR3 is TGTGCCAGCAGTTTCGGGGGGCGCCCTGAAGCTTTCTTT. Its translation: CASSFGGRPEAFF.

This clone is a singleton in its sample. J is TRBJ2-5 and V is TRBV5-1, with 8 nucleotides matching TRBD2. Germline V gene data show CDR1 as SGHRS and CDR2 as YFSETQ. V trimming: 3 bases; J trimming: 2 bases; junction bases outside the gene matches: 6. CDR3 length: 15 amino acids. The CDR3 sequence is CASSSLPGGQETQYF. In nucleotides, the CDR3 is TGCGCCAGCAGCTCCCTTCCGGGAGGGCAAGAGACCCAGTACTTC.

V is TRBV21-1 and J is TRBJ2-3; the table names TRBD2, a call not compared with the DNA. TRBV21-1 is described as a pseudogene. This CDR3 contains 21 residues. In nucleotides, the CDR3 is TGTGCCAGCAGCAAAGTAACCTTCCGAGCGACCCTTTTTCATTGTTCAGATACGCAGTATTTT. Its translation: CASSKVTFRATLFHCSDTQYF.

The genes are TRBV18 and TRBJ2-1; 10 nucleotides line up with TRBD2. V dropped 1 base and J dropped 5; count of bases not matched to a gene: 2. CDR1 is KGHSH and CDR2 is LQKENI in the germline V gene. This CDR3 is built from 15 residues. In DNA form, the CDR3 reads TGTGCCAGCTCACCACTAGCGGGAGGAAACAATGAGCAGTTCTTC. It yields the protein CASSPLAGGNNEQFF.

V and J are TRBV7-9 and TRBJ1-1; D is unclear. Germline CDR1 is SEHNR and CDR2 is FQNEAQ (reference sequence). Trimming removed 3 bases at V and 1 base at J, with 12 bases between. This CDR3 contains 15 residues. The CDR3 loop is CASSFGEVRNTEAFF. Written as DNA, the CDR3 is TGTGCCAGCAGCTTCGGGGAAGTGAGGAACACTGAAGCTTTCTTT.

This chain joins TRBV28 and TRBJ2-3; 7 positions agree with TRBD2. Germline V gene sequence: CDR1 MDHEN, CDR2 SYDVKM. The CDR3 has 14 residues. The V and J ends lost 3 bases and 4 bases, in that order; junction bases with no gene match: 4. DNA of the CDR3: TGTGCCAGCAGTTTTGGCGGGAGCGCAGATACGCAGTATTTT. Translation gives CASSFGGSADTQYF.

Concerning this clone itself: One end of the junction is discordant with germline, which a read error may explain. This chain connects TRBV7-7 to TRBJ2-4; D may be TRBD1 (5 bases). Germline CDR1 is SSHAT and CDR2 is FNYEAQ (reference sequence). This CDR3 is built from 13 residues. This CDR3 reads CASSPSIRGIQYF. The CDR3 region has the DNA TGTGCTAGCAGTCCAAGCATAAGGGGTATTCAGTACTTC. Filled out from reference TRBV7-7 and TRBJ2-4, the complete variable domain reads GAGVSQSPRYKVTKRGQDVTLRCDPISSHATLYWYQQALGQGPEFLTYFNYEAQPDKSGLPSDRFSAERPEGSISTLTIQRTEQRDSAMYRCASSPSIRGIQYFGAGTRLSVL.

The rearrangement uses TRBV6-5 and TRBJ2-7; 8 bases are a match to TRBD1. The CDR3 is made up of 16 amino acids. Germline values: CDR1 MNHEY, CDR2 SVGAGI. V was pared by 0 bases and J by 6 bases, with 10 bases of the junction left unmatched. The CDR3 nucleotides read TGTGCCAGCAGTTACTCCAGGACAGGGCTTCCCTCCGAGCAGTACTTC. As protein: CASSYSRTGLPSEQYF.

The chain has TRBV27 and TRBJ1-2, with D possibly matching TRBD1 (5 bases). The germline CDR1 and CDR2 sequences are MNHEY and SMNVEV (reference sequence). The CDR3 contains 19 residues. With 0 bases removed from V and 1 base from J, the gap between germline ends came to 21 bases. CDR3 amino acids: CASSLSAGDARRRNYGYTF. CDR3 sequence (DNA): TGTGCCAGCAGTTTATCGGCGGGGGACGCCCGAAGACGTAACTATGGCTACACCTTC.

This sequence joins TRBV27 and TRBJ2-6; 10 bases agree with TRBD1. Germline-derived CDR1 and CDR2 are MNHEY and SMNVEV (reference sequence). J gave up 0 bases and V 5 bases, and 7 bases lay outside the gene matches. This CDR3 has 18 residues. CDR3 loop: CASSPDRGRVSGANVLTF. Written as DNA, the CDR3 is TGTGCCAGCAGTCCCGACAGGGGGCGCGTCTCTGGGGCCAACGTCCTGACTTTC.

V and J are TRBV28 and TRBJ2-7; 7 bases align to TRBD1. Germline V gives CDR1 MDHEN, CDR2 SYDVKM. The CDR3 totals 15 residues. Losses at the gene ends were 5 bases for V and 2 bases for J; bases not matched to a gene: 9. The CDR3 DNA follows: TGTGCCAGCAGTCCCCAAGACAGGGCTCCCTACGAGCAGTACTTC. Protein sequence: CASSPQDRAPYEQYF. Based on the CDR3 plus reference TRBV28 and TRBJ2-7, the full variable domain is DVKVTQSSRYLVKRTGEKVFLECVQDMDHENMFWYRQDPGLGLRLIYFSYDVKMKEKGDIPEGYSVSREKKERFSLILESASTNQTSMYLCASSPQDRAPYEQYFGPGTRLTVT.

Written as DNA, the CDR3 is TGTGCCAGCAGTTTATCGAGGGTATGGCGATTGAATGAAAAACTGTTTTTT. It yields the protein CASSLSRVWRLNEKLFF. This sequence joins TRBV28 and TRBJ1-4, with D unresolved. The CDR3 totals 17 residues. Per the germline V gene, CDR1 is MDHEN and CDR2 is SYDVKM. Trimming took off 1 base at V and 5 bases at J, with 17 bases between the two ends.

The chain's CDR3 is CASSPQGNYGYTF. The CDR3 nucleotides read TGTGCCAGCAGCCCCCAGGGGAACTATGGCTACACCTTC. The chain joins TRBV7-9 to TRBJ1-2; perhaps TRBD1 as D (6 bases). The V gene's germline CDR1 is SEHNR and CDR2 FQNEAQ (reference sequence). The V end lost 5 bases, the J end lost 2 bases, and 9 bases lay between the germline ends. The CDR3 runs to 13 residues.